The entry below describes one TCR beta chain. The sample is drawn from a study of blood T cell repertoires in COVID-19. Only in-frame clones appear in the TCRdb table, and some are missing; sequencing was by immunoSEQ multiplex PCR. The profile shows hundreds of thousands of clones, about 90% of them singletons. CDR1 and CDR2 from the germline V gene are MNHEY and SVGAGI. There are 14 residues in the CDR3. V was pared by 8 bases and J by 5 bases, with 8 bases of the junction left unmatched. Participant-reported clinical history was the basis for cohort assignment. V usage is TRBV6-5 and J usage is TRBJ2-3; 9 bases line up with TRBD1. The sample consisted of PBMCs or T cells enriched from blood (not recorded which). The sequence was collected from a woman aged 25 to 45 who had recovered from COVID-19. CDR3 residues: CASRRTGALDTQYF. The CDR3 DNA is TGTGCCAGCCGGAGGACAGGGGCTCTAGATACGCAGTATTTT.